The 20 T cell receptor beta chains below come from one sample, sequenced in a study of regulatory T cells in long-lasting Graves disease. Libraries of TCR beta came from iRepertoire HTBI primers plus Arm-PCR of CDR3 regions. TCRdb re-called the multiplex PCR reads through MiXCR, storing one row per CDR3 protein. The sample yields a few hundred thousand distinct CDR3 sequences, approximately 15% seen once. Time point here: newly diagnosed GD, antithyroid drugs for less than 3 months. Construction of the TCR library relied on RNA isolated from PBMCs. These data were also filed under a second study, of T cells in Graves' hyperthyroidism and ophthalmopathy.

Sequences were derived from peripheral blood mononuclear cells (PBMCs), sampled at new diagnosis, from a patient treated with antithyroid drugs. The receptors originated from a woman aged 40 to 49 with Graves disease.

This clonotype was detected many times. The V and J genes are TRBV12-3 or TRBV12-4 and TRBJ2-2; D ambiguous. The germline V and J ends were trimmed by 5 bases and 9 bases, with 10 bases remaining between them. The CDR3 length is 12 residues. CDR3 bases: TGTGCCAGCAGTCGTACTACAAGGGAGCTGTTTTTT. Protein: CASSRTTRELFF.

The genes are TRBV6-9 and TRBJ2-3, with D unresolved. Per germline, CDR1 MNHGY and CDR2 SVAAGI. Between the trimmed V and J ends, which lost 3 bases and 2 bases, there was a span of 9 bases. CDR3 size: 14 residues. The CDR3 sequence is CASSYGEITDTQYF. CDR3 nucleotides: TGTGCCAGCAGTTACGGCGAAATCACAGATACGCAGTATTTT.

This clonotype was observed many times. This chain connects TRBV7-9 to TRBJ2-3; 12 bases match TRBD1. Losses at the gene ends were 7 bases for V and 3 bases for J; bases not matched to a gene: 8. This CDR3 has 16 amino acids. Germline values: CDR1 SEHNR, CDR2 FQNEAQ (reference sequence). The CDR3 protein is CASNTGGQGATDTQYF. For the CDR3, the DNA is TGTGCCAGCAACACCGGGGGACAGGGGGCAACAGATACGCAGTATTTT.

This clonotype was seen at least ten times. The V gene is TRBV20-1, the J gene TRBJ2-1; TRBD1 might be the D (5 bases). The CDR3 covers 13 residues. V dropped 6 bases and J dropped 6 bases, with 15 bases sitting between them. CDR1 DFQATT and CDR2 SNEGSKA come from the germline V gene (reference sequence). CDR3 residues: CSALRGTPNEQFF. DNA for the CDR3: TGCAGTGCCCTTAGGGGTACCCCCAATGAGCAGTTCTTC.

This clonotype was recorded at least ten times. The chain carries TRBV7-9 and TRBJ2-1; the D gene is possibly TRBD1 (6 bases). The V end was cut by 4 bases, the J end by 8 bases, with 18 bases between. The germline CDR1 and CDR2 sequences are SEHNR and FQNEAQ (reference sequence). The CDR3 is 15 amino acids. The CDR3 DNA follows: TGTGCCAGCAGCTACACAGGGATCAGACACTATGAGCAGTTCTTC. It specifies CASSYTGIRHYEQFF.

J is TRBJ2-5 and V is TRBV10-2; D is possibly TRBD1 or TRBD2 (5 bases each). CDR1 and CDR2 (germline): WSHSY, SAAADI. This CDR3 comprises 14 residues. Trimming removed 4 bases at V and 4 bases at J, with 13 bases between. The CDR3 region is CASSARDQVETQYF. The CDR3 nucleotides are TGCGCCAGCAGTGCCCGGGACCAAGTAGAGACCCAGTACTTC.

There are many counts of this clonotype. The chain combines TRBV7-3 with TRBJ1-1; D gene ambiguous. Trimming pared 2 bases from V and 0 bases from J, leaving 7 bases between. The CDR3 length is 14 residues. Germline V gene sequence: CDR1 SGHTA, CDR2 FQGTGA. The DNA of the CDR3 is TGTGCCAGCAGCTTATCTTCGATGAACACTGAAGCTTTCTTT. Translated, it gives CASSLSSMNTEAFF.

Details on this clonotype: A read error may be the cause here, since a much bigger clone is one base away. This chain connects TRBV5-1 to TRBJ1-1, with D perhaps TRBD1 (5 bases). This CDR3 contains 14 residues. In germline, CDR1 is SGHRS, CDR2 YFSETQ. The CDR3 region has the DNA TGCGTCAGCAGCTTGGGAGGGGCGGACACTGAAGCTTTCTTT. Encoded protein: CVSSLGGADTEAFF.

This rearrangement joins TRBV20-1 to TRBJ2-1; 11 nucleotides align to TRBD2. The CDR3 is made up of 16 amino acids. Germline V gives CDR1 DFQATT, CDR2 SNEGSKA (reference sequence). Trimming removed 3 bases from V and 4 bases from J; junction bases left unmatched: 8. CDR3 nucleotides: TGCAGTGCTAGTGGCCCCGGGACTAGCGGTTACAATGAGCAGTTCTTC. This codes for CSASGPGTSGYNEQFF.

This clonotype came up a few times. The V call is TRBV7-2, the J call TRBJ2-2; D is unresolved. Germline V CDR1 and CDR2: SGHTA, FQGNSA. There are 14 residues in the CDR3. The V and J ends lost 6 bases and 5 bases respectively, with 13 bases between them. CDR3 sequence: CASRPESRTGELFF. The CDR3 coding sequence is TGTGCCAGCAGGCCAGAGAGCCGGACCGGGGAGCTGTTTTTT. The full variable domain, completed using reference TRBV7-2 and TRBJ2-2, is GAGVSQSPSNKVTEKGKDVELRCDPISGHTALYWYRQSLGQGLEFLIYFQGNSAPDKSGLPSDRFSAERTGGSVSTLTIQRTQQEDSAVYLCASRPESRTGELFFGEGSRLTVL.

In regard to this clonotype: Given a much more abundant clone one base away, this may be a read error. The V call is TRBV19, the J call TRBJ2-1, with a weak D call TRBD2 (5 bases). Germline-derived CDR1 and CDR2 are LNHDA and SQIVND (reference sequence). The CDR3 sequence is 16 residues long. Trimming removed 5 bases from V and 5 bases from J, with 19 bases in between. CDR3 in amino acids: CASSGEWLAGDNEQFF. CDR3 sequence (DNA): TGTGCCAGTAGTGGGGAGTGGCTAGCTGGGGACAATGAGCAGTTCTTC.

This clonotype was found many times. V usage is TRBV7-2 and J usage is TRBJ2-1; 10 bases align to TRBD2. The ends lost 8 bases at V and 12 bases at J; junction bases unmatched: 13. The germline gives CDR1 SGHTA, CDR2 FQGNSA. The CDR3 runs 14 residues. The CDR3 is CASAPPPRLAGQFF. The CDR3 DNA follows: TGTGCCAGCGCACCCCCCCCGCGACTAGCGGGGCAGTTCTTC.

Note on this clonotype: The junction departs from the called germline gene at one end, perhaps through a read error. The chain is built from TRBV4-3 and TRBJ1-1; possible D gene TRBD1, 5 bases. This CDR3 is built from 13 residues. Germline V CDR1 and CDR2: LGHNA, YSLEER. The CDR3 loop is CASSQDRAGSLGF. The CDR3 DNA follows: TGCGCCAGCAGCCAAGATAGGGCAGGGAGCTTGGGGTTT.

In this sample, this clonotype turned up many times. This chain uses TRBV2 with TRBJ2-6; a possible D gene is TRBD2 (5 bases). From germline, CDR1 is SNHLY and CDR2 FYNNEI. V gave up 3 bases and J gave up 0 bases, with 6 bases separating them. The CDR3 spans 15 residues. The CDR3 loop reads CASSEEASGANVLTF. Here the CDR3 DNA reads TGTGCCAGCAGTGAGGAGGCCTCTGGGGCCAACGTCCTGACTTTC.

This clonotype was seen many times. CDR3 region: CASRTPGLAGGSSYNEQFF. The DNA of the CDR3 is TGTGCCAGCAGGACCCCGGGACTAGCGGGAGGGAGCTCCTACAATGAGCAGTTCTTC. The V call is TRBV12-3 or TRBV12-4, the J call TRBJ2-1, with TRBD2 matching 16 bases. The junction had 8 bases not matched to a gene; V was cut back by 6 bases and J by 0 bases. The CDR3 runs 19 residues.

This clonotype was found many times. The chain combines TRBV5-5 with TRBJ1-2; D uncertain. The CDR3 has 12 residues. Germline V gene sequence: CDR1 SGHKS, CDR2 YYEKEE (reference sequence). V lost 3 bases, J lost 6 bases, and 9 bases lay in between. The CDR3 DNA follows: TGTGCCAGCAGCTACGACCTAAATGGCTACACCTTC. Amino acid sequence: CASSYDLNGYTF.

This clonotype was counted ten times or more. The chain combines TRBV12-3 or TRBV12-4 with TRBJ1-4, with 7 bases identical to TRBD1. The CDR3 covers 18 residues. J gave up 0 bases and V 5 bases, and 12 bases lay outside the gene matches. CDR3 nucleotide sequence: TGTGCCAGCAGTCCGCAAGGGACAGAATCGCCAACTAATGAAAAACTGTTTTTT. It encodes CASSPQGTESPTNEKLFF.

This clonotype showed up just a few times. J is TRBJ2-2 and V is TRBV14, with a possible D match to TRBD1 (6 bases). The length of the CDR3 is 15 residues. Trimming stripped 2 bases from V and 3 bases from J, with 10 bases between. Germline CDR1 SGHDN, CDR2 FVKESK. CDR3 nucleotides: TGTGCCAGCAGCCAAACAGGGAAGTACACCGGGGAGCTGTTTTTT. It is translated as CASSQTGKYTGELFF.

This clonotype was counted only a few times. The chain uses TRBV4-1 and TRBJ1-5; D is ambiguous. Germline V CDR1 and CDR2: MGHRA, YSYEKL. The CDR3 totals 15 residues. V was cut by 1 base and J by 3 bases, with 10 bases left in between. The CDR3 reads CASSQGEVVNQPQHF. The CDR3, as DNA: TGCGCCAGCAGCCAAGGAGAAGTGGTCAATCAGCCCCAGCATTTT.

The rearrangement joins TRBV6-9 to TRBJ2-7, with 10 nucleotides matching TRBD1. From germline, CDR1 is MNHGY and CDR2 SVAAGI. The V segment lost 4 bases and the J segment 4 bases; nucleotides outside the gene matches: 10. The CDR3 extends over 16 amino acids. CDR3 in amino acids: CASSLGPGQGIYEQYF. The DNA of the CDR3 is TGTGCCAGCAGTTTAGGTCCGGGACAGGGGATTTACGAGCAGTACTTC.